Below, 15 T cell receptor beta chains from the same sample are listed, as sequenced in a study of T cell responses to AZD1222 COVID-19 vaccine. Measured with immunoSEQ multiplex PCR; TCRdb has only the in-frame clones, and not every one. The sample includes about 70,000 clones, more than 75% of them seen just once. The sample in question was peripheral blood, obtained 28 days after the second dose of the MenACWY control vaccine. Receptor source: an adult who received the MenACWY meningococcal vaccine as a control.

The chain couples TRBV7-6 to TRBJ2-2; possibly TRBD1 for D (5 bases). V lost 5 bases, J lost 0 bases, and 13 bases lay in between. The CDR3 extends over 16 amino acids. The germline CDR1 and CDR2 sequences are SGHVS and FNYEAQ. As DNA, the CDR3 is TGTGCCAGCAGCCCCTTCGCGACAGCGAACACCGGGGAGCTGTTTTTT. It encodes CASSPFATANTGELFF.

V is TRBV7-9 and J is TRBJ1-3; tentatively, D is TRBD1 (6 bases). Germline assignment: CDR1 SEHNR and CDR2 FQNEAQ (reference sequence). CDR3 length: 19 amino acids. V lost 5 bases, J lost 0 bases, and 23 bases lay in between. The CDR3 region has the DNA TGTGCCAGCAGCCCAAGGGGGGGAAGAAGAAGGTACTCTGGAAACACCATATATTTT. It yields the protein CASSPRGGRRRYSGNTIYF.

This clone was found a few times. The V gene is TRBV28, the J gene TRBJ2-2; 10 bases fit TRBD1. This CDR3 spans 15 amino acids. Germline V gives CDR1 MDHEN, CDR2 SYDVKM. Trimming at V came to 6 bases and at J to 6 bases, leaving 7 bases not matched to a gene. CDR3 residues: CASRDRQGAAGELFF. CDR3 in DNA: TGTGCCAGCAGGGACCGACAGGGGGCCGCCGGGGAGCTGTTTTTT.

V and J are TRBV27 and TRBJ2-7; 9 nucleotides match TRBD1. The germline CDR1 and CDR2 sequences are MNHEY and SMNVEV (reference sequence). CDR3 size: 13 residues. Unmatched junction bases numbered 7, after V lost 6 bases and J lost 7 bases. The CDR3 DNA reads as TGTGCCAGCAGACGGGACAGGGTAGGAGAGCAGTACTTC. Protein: CASRRDRVGEQYF.

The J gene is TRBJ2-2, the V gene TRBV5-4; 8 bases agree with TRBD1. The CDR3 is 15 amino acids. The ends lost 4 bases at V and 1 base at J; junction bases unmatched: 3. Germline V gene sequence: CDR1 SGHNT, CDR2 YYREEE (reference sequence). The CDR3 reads CASSNDRGNTGELFF. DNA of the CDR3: TGTGCCAGCAGCAACGACAGGGGGAACACCGGGGAGCTGTTTTTT.

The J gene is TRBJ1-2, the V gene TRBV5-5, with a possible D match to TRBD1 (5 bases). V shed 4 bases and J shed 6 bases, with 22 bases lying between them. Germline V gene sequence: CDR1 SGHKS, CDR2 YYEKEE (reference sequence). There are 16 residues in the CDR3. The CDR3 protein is CASSPWGGRGGDGYTF. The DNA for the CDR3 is TGTGCCAGCAGCCCTTGGGGTGGCCGGGGCGGGGATGGCTACACCTTC.

The CDR3 DNA reads as TGTGCCACGGGACAGGGGATACGTGGCGACTATGGCTACACCTTC. Its protein is CATGQGIRGDYGYTF. J is TRBJ1-2 and V is TRBV10-3; 10 bases align to TRBD1. CDR3 length: 15 amino acids. Germline CDR1 reads ENHRY; CDR2 reads SYGVKD. V lost 10 bases, J lost 3 bases, and 11 bases stayed unmatched.

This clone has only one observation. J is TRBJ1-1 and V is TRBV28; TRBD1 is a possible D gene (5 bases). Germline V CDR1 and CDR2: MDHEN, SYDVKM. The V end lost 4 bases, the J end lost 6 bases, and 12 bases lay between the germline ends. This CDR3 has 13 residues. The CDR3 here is CASSYRRTPEAFF. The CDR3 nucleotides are TGTGCCAGCAGTTACAGAAGGACACCTGAAGCTTTCTTT.

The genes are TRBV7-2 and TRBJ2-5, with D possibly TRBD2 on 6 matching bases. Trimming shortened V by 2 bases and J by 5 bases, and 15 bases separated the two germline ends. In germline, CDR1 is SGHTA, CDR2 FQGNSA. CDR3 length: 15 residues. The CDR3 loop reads CASSLRASVEETQYF. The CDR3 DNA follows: TGTGCCAGCAGCTTAAGGGCTAGCGTAGAGGAGACCCAGTACTTC. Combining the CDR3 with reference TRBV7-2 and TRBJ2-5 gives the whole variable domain GAGVSQSPSNKVTEKGKDVELRCDPISGHTALYWYRQSLGQGLEFLIYFQGNSAPDKSGLPSDRFSAERTGGSVSTLTIQRTQQEDSAVYLCASSLRASVEETQYFGPGTRLLVL.

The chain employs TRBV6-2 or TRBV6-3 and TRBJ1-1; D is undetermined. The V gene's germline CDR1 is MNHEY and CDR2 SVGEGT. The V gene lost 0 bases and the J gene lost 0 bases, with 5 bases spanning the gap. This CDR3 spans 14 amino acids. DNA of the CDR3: TGTGCCAGCAGTTACTCTCGGGTGAACACTGAAGCTTTCTTT. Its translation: CASSYSRVNTEAFF.

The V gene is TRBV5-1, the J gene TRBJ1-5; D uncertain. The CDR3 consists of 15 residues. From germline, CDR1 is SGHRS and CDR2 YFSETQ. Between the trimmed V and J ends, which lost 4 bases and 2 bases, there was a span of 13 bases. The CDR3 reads CASSVDGPGNQPQHF. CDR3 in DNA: TGCGCCAGCAGCGTCGACGGGCCGGGCAATCAGCCCCAGCATTTT.

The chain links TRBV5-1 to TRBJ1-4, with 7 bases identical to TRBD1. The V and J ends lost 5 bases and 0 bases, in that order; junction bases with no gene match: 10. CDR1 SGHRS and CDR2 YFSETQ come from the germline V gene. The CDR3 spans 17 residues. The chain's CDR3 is CASRTGTVMATNEKLFF. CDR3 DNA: TGCGCCAGCAGAACCGGGACAGTGATGGCAACTAATGAAAAACTGTTTTTT.

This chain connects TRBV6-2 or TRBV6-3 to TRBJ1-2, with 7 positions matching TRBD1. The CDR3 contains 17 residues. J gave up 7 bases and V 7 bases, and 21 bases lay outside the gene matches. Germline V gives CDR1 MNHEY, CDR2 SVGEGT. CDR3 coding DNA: TGTGCCAGCACCCCGACAGGGAATGTTTTTGCCGCGGGTGGCTACACCTTC. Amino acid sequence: CASTPTGNVFAAGGYTF.

In DNA, the CDR3 is TGTGCCAGCAGTGACGGACCCAACTATGGCTACACCTTC. Translated, it gives CASSDGPNYGYTF. V and J are TRBV6-4 and TRBJ1-2; D remains ambiguous. V lost 2 bases to trimming and J lost 2 bases, with 6 bases between them. This CDR3 is 13 amino acids long. Germline loops: CDR1 MRHNA, CDR2 SNTAGT.

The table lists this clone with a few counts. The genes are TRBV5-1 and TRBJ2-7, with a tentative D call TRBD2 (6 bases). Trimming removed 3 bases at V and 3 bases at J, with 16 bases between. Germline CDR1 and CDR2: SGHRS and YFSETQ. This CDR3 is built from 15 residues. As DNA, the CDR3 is TGCGCCAGCAGCTCCGCGGGGTCCCTTAACTACGAGCAGTACTTC. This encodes CASSSAGSLNYEQYF.